This TCR beta chain was sequenced for a study of blood T cell repertoires in COVID-19. Original data processing: Nucleated cell number was recorded as an estimate derived from reference gene primer amplification. Sequenced by immunoSEQ multiplex PCR; TCRdb stores in-frame clones only, minus some. The DNA was the basis for D and trimming; V, J and clone size are from that table. The table lists over 350,000 clones, about 88% of them singletons, with approximately 1.2% in the top ten. Those who participated ranged in age from 18 to 89 years and resided in 20 to 30 US areas. Cohort assignment relied on participant-reported clinical history. The germline gives CDR1 GTSNPN, CDR2 SVGIG (reference sequence). The CDR3 has 14 residues. After removal of 5 bases from V and 7 bases from J, the junction contained 13 bases not matched to a gene.

V and J are TRBV30 and TRBJ2-7; the match to TRBD2 covers 8 bases. This clonotype was sampled from a woman younger than 30 who had recovered from COVID-19. Specimen: PBMCs or T cells enriched from blood (not recorded which). CDR3 region: CAWGIAGRPWEQYF. For the CDR3, the DNA is TGTGCCTGGGGAATAGCGGGGAGGCCGTGGGAGCAGTACTTC. The whole variable domain, remainder taken from reference TRBV30 and TRBJ2-7, is SQTIHQWPATLVQPVGSPLSLECTVEGTSNPNLYWYRQAAGRGLQLLFYSVGIGQISSEVPQNLSASRPQDRQFILSSKKLLLSDSGFYLCAWGIAGRPWEQYFGPGTRLTVT.